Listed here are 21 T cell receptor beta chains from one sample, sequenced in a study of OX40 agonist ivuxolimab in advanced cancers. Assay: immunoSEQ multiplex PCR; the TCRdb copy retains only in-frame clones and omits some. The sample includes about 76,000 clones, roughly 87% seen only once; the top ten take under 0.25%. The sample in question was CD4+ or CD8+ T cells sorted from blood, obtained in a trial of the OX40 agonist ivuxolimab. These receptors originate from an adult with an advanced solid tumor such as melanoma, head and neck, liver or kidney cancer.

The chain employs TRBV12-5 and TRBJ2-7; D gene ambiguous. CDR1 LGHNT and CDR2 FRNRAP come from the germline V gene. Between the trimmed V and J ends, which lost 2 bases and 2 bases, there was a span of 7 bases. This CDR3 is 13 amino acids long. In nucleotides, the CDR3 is TGTGCTAGTGGTTTGAGGCAGCCCTACGAGCAGTACGTC. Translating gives CASGLRQPYEQYV.

Here the CDR3 reads CASSWTGLYEQYF. The CDR3, as DNA: TGTGCCAGCAGTTGGACAGGGTTGTACGAGCAGTACTTC. This chain joins TRBV28 and TRBJ2-7; 8 positions agree with TRBD1. The CDR3 has 13 residues. J lost 4 bases, V lost 4 bases, and 3 bases had no gene match. In germline, CDR1 is MDHEN, CDR2 SYDVKM.

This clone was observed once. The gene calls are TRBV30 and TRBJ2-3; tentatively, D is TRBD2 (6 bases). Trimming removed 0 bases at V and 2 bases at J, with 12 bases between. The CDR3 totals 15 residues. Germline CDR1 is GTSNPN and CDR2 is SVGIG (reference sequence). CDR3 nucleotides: TGTGCCTGGAGTGTACGGGCGGGGTTCACAGATACGCAGTATTTT. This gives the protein CAWSVRAGFTDTQYF.

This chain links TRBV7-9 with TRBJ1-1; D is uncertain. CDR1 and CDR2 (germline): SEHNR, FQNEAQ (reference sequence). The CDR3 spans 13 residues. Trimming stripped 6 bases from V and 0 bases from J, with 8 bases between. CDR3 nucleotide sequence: TGTGCCAGCAGGGCGCAGCTGAACACTGAAGCTTTCTTT. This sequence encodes CASRAQLNTEAFF.

CDR3 sequence reads: CASSERQGAYEQYF. CDR3 nucleotide sequence: TGTGCCAGCTCAGAGCGACAGGGGGCCTACGAGCAGTACTTC. The gene calls are TRBV18 and TRBJ2-7, with TRBD1 matching over 9 bases. V shed 5 bases and J 2 bases; nucleotides not matched to a gene: 4. The CDR3 is 14 amino acids. The germline CDR1 and CDR2 sequences are KGHSH and LQKENI. Filled out from reference TRBV18 and TRBJ2-7, the complete variable domain reads NAGVMQNPRHLVRRRGQEARLRCSPMKGHSHVYWYRQLPEEGLKFMVYLQKENIIDESGMPKERFSAEFPKEGPSILRIQQVVRGDSAAYFCASSERQGAYEQYFGPGTRLTVT.

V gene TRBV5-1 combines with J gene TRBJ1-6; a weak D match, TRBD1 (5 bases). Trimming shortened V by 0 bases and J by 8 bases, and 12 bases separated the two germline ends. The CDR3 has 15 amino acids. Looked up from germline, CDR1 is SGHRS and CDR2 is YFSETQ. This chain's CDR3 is CASSLVQGLDSPLHF. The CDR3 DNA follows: TGCGCCAGCAGCTTGGTGCAGGGTCTCGATTCACCCCTCCACTTT.

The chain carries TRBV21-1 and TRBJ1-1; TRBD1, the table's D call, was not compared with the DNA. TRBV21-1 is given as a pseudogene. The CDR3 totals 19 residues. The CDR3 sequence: CASSKRRGQGIEMNTEAFF. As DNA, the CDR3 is TGTGCCAGCAGCAAAAGAAGGGGACAGGGCATCGAGATGAACACTGAAGCTTTCTTT.

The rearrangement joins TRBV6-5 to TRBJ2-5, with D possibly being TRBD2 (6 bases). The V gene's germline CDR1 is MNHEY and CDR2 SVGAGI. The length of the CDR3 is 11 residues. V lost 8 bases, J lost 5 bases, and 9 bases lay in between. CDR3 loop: CASSGTETQYF. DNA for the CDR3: TGTGCCAGCTCGGGGACTGAGACCCAGTACTTC.

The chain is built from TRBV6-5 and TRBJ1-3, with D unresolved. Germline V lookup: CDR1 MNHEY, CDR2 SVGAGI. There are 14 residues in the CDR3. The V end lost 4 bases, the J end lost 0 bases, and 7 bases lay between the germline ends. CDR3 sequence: CASSSSNSGNTIYF. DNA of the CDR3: TGTGCCAGCAGTTCATCGAACTCTGGAAACACCATATATTTT.

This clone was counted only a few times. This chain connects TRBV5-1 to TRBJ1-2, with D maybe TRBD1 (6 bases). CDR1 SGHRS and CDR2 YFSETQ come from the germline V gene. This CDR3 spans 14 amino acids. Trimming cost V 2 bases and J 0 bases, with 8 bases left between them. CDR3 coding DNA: TGCGCCAGCAGCTTAGGACAGTCTAACTATGGCTACACCTTC. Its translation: CASSLGQSNYGYTF.

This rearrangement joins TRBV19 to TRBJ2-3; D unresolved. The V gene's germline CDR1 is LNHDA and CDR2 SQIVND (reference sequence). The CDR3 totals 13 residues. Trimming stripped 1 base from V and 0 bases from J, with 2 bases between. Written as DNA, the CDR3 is TGTGCCAGTAGTATAGCTAGCACAGATACGCAGTATTTT. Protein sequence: CASSIASTDTQYF.

The CDR3 loop reads CASSWDRATETQYF. The CDR3 DNA reads TGTGCCAGTAGTTGGGACAGGGCTACGGAGACCCAGTACTTC. The chain combines TRBV19 with TRBJ2-5, with TRBD1 matching 9 bases. The CDR3 consists of 14 residues. Germline-derived CDR1 and CDR2 are LNHDA and SQIVND (reference sequence). V gave up 5 bases and J gave up 5 bases; unmatched junction bases: 6. The full variable domain, its missing parts supplied by reference TRBV19 and TRBJ2-5, is DGGITQSPKYLFRKEGQNVTLSCEQNLNHDAMYWYRQDPGQGLRLIYYSQIVNDFQKGDIAEGYSVSREKKESFPLTVTSAQKNPTAFYLCASSWDRATETQYFGPGTRLLVL.

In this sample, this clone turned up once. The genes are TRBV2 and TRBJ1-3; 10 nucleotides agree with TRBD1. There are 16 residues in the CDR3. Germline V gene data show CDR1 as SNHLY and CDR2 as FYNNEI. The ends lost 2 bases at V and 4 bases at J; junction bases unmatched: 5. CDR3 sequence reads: CASSEQGTGVGNTIYF. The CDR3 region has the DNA TGTGCCAGCAGTGAACAAGGGACAGGGGTCGGAAACACCATATATTTT.

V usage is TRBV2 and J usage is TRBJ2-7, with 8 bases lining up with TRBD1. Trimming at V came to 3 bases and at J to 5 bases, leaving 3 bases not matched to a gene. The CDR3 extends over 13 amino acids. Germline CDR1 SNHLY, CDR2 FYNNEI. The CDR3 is CASSDRGPNEQYF. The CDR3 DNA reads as TGTGCCAGCAGTGACAGGGGGCCAAACGAGCAGTACTTC. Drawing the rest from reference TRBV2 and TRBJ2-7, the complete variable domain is EPEVTQTPSHQVTQMGQEVILRCVPISNHLYFYWYRQILGQKVEFLVSFYNNEISEKSEIFDDQFSVERPDGSNFTLKIRSTKLEDSAMYFCASSDRGPNEQYFGPGTRLTVT.

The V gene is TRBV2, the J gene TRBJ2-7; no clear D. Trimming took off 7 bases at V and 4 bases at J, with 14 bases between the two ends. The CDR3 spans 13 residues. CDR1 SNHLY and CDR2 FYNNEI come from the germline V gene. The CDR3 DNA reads TGTGCCAGCACCTACAATTCGGGTTACGAGCAGTACTTC. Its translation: CASTYNSGYEQYF.

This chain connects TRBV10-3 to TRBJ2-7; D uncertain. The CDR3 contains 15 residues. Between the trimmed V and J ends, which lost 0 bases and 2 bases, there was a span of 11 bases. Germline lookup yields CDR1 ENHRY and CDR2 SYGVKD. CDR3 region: CAISESSANPYEQYF. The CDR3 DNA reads TGTGCCATCAGTGAGTCGTCAGCCAACCCCTACGAGCAGTACTTC.

The CDR3: CASSLGTFQRGYTF. CDR3 coding DNA: TGTGCCAGCAGCTTAGGTACTTTCCAAAGGGGCTACACCTTC. The chain recombines TRBV11-1 with TRBJ1-2; D not certain. The CDR3 runs 14 residues. V was trimmed by 1 base and J by 8 bases, leaving 14 bases between them. Germline V gene data show CDR1 as SGHAT and CDR2 as FQDESV (reference sequence).

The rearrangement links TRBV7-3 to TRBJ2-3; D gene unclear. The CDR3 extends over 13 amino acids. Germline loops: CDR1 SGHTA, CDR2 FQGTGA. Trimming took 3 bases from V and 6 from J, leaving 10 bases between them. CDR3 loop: CASSFTGPDTQYF. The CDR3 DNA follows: TGTGCCAGCAGCTTTACGGGTCCCGATACGCAGTATTTT.

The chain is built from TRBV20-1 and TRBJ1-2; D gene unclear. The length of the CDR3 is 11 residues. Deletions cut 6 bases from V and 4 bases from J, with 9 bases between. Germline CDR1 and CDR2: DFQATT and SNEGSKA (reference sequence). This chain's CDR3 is CSAYSPYGYTF. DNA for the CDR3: TGCAGTGCCTACAGCCCCTATGGCTACACCTTC.

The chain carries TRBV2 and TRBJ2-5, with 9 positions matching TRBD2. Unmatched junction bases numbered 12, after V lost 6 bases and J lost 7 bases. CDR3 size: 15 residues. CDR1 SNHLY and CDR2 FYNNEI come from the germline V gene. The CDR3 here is CASREPSGAAWTQYF. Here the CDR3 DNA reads TGTGCCAGCAGGGAACCTAGCGGGGCAGCATGGACCCAGTACTTC.

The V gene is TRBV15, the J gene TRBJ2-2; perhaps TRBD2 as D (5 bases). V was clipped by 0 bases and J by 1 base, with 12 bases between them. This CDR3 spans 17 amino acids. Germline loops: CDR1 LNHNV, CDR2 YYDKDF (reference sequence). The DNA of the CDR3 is TGTGCCACCAGCAGAGATTATTCCGAGGGGAACACCGGGGAGCTGTTTTTT. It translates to CATSRDYSEGNTGELFF.